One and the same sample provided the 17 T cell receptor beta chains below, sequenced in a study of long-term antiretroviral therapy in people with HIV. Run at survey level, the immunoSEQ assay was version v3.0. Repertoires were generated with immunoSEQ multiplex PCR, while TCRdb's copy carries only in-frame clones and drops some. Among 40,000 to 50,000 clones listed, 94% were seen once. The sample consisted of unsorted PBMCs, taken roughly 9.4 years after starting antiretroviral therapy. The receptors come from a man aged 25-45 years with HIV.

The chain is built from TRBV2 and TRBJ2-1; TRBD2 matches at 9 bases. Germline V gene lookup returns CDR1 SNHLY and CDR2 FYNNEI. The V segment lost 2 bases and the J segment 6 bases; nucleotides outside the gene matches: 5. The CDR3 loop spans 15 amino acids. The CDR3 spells CASSERGGGGNEQFF. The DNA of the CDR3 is TGTGCCAGCAGTGAACGGGGCGGGGGGGGCAATGAGCAGTTCTTC. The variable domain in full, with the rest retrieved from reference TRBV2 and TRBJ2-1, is EPEVTQTPSHQVTQMGQEVILRCVPISNHLYFYWYRQILGQKVEFLVSFYNNEISEKSEIFDDQFSVERPDGSNFTLKIRSTKLEDSAMYFCASSERGGGGNEQFFGPGTRLTVL.

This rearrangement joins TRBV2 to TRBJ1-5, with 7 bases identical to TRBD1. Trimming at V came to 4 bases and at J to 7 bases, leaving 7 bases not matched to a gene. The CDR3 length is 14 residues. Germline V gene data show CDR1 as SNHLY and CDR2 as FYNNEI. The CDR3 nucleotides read TGTGCCAGCAGTGGACAGGGAGGGGGCCAGCCCCAGCATTTT. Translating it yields CASSGQGGGQPQHF.

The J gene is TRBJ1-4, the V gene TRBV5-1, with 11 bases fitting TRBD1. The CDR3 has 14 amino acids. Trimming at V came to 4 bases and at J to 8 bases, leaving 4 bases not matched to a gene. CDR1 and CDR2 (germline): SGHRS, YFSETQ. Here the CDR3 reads CASSTRTGGEKLFF. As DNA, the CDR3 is TGCGCCAGCAGCACCCGGACAGGGGGCGAAAAACTGTTTTTT.

CDR3 protein: CASSLEDEQFF. The CDR3 nucleotides read TGTGCCAGCAGTCTAGAGGATGAGCAGTTCTTC. The rearrangement links TRBV2 to TRBJ2-1, with D unclear. CDR1 and CDR2 from the germline V gene are SNHLY and FYNNEI. V was shortened by 5 bases and J by 8 bases, with 7 bases between the two germline ends. This CDR3 contains 11 residues.

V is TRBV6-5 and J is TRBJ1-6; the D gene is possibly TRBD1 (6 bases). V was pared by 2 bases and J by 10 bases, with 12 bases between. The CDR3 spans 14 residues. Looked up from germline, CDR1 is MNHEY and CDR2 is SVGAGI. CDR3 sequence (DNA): TGTGCCAGCAGTTACCCTGGGGGGGGCTCACCCCTCCACTTT. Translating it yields CASSYPGGGSPLHF.

The CDR3 loop reads CASSLGNRPEEAFF. The CDR3 coding sequence is TGTGCCAGCAGCTTAGGTAACAGGCCCGAAGAAGCTTTCTTT. The chain employs TRBV7-9 and TRBJ1-1, with a weak D call TRBD1 (5 bases). V shed 1 base and J shed 8 bases, with 14 bases lying between them. Germline assignment: CDR1 SEHNR and CDR2 FQNEAQ (reference sequence). The CDR3 length is 14 residues.

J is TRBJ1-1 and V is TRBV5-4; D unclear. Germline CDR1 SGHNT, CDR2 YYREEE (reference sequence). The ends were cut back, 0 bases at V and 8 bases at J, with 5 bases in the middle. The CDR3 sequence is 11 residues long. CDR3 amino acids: CASSLATEAFF. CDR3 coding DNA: TGTGCCAGCAGCTTGGCCACCGAAGCTTTCTTT.

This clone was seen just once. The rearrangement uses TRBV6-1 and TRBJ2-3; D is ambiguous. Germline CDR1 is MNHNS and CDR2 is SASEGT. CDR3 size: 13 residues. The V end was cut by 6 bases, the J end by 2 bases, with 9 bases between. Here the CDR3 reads CASSRAATDTQYF. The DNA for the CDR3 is TGTGCCAGCAGCCGTGCGGCCACAGATACGCAGTATTTT.

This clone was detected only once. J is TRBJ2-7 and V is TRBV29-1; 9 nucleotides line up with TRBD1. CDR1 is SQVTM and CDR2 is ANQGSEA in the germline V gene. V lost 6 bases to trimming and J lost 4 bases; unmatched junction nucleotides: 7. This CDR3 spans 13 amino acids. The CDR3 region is CSVPRDREYEQYV. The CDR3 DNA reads TGCAGCGTCCCCCGGGACAGGGAATACGAGCAGTACGTC.

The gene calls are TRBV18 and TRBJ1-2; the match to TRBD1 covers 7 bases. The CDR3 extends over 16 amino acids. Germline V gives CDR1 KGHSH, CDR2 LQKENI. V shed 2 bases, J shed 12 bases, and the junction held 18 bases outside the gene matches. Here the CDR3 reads CASSPRQQGNVLRNTF. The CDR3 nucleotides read TGTGCCAGCTCACCAAGGCAACAGGGGAATGTCCTACGGAACACCTTC.

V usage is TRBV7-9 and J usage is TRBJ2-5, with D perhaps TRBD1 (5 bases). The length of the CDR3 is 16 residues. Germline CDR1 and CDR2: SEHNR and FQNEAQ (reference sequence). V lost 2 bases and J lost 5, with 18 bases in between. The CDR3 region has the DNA TGTGCCAGCAGCTTAATTGGTCAAAGTTGGGGCGAGACCCAGTACTTC. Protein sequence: CASSLIGQSWGETQYF.

The CDR3 protein is CASSPDGGSEAFF. The CDR3 coding sequence is TGTGCCAGCAGCCCCGACGGGGGATCTGAAGCTTTCTTT. The chain links TRBV7-3 to TRBJ1-1; possibly TRBD1 for D (5 bases). The germline CDR1 and CDR2 sequences are SGHTA and FQGTGA. CDR3 size: 13 residues. V was cut by 5 bases and J by 6 bases, with 13 bases left in between.

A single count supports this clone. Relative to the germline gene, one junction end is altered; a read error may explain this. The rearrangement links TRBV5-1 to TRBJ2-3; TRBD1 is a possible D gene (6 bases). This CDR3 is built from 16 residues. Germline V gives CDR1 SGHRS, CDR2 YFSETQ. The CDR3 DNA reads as TGCGCCAGCAGATTGGGCCGGGACACCAGCACAGATACGCAGTATTTT. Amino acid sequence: CASRLGRDTSTDTQYF. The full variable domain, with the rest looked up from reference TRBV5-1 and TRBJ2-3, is KAGVTQTPRYLIKTRGQQVTLSCSPISGHRSVSWYQQTPGQGLQFLFEYFSETQRNKGNFPGRFSGRQFSNSRSEMNVSTLELGDSALYLCASRLGRDTSTDTQYFGPGTRLTVL.

The CDR3 DNA reads as TGCGCCAGCGGACACAGGGCGGAGGGCGGGGAGCTGTTTTTT. Protein: CASGHRAEGGELFF. V gene TRBV5-1 combines with J gene TRBJ2-2; either TRBD1 or TRBD2 may supply D (6 bases each). CDR1 is SGHRS, CDR2 YFSETQ, per germline. V was shortened by 7 bases and J by 7 bases, with 17 bases between the two germline ends. There are 14 residues in the CDR3.

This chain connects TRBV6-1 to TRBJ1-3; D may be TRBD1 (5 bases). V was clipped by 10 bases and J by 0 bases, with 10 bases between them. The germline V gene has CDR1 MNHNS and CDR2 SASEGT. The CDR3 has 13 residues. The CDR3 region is CAIRTFSGNTIYF. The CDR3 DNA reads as TGTGCCATCAGGACATTCTCTGGAAACACCATATATTTT.

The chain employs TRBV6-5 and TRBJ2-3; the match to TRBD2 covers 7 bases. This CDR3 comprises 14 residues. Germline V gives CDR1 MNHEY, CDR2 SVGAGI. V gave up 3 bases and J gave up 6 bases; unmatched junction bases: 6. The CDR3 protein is CASSYKAGWDTQYF. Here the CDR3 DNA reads TGTGCCAGCAGTTATAAAGCGGGATGGGATACGCAGTATTTT.

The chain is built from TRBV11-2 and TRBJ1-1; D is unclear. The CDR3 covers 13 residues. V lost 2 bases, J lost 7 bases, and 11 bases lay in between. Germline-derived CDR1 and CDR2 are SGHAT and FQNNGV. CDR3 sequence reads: CASSLLEGIEAFF. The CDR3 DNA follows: TGTGCCAGCAGCTTACTCGAAGGGATTGAAGCTTTCTTT.